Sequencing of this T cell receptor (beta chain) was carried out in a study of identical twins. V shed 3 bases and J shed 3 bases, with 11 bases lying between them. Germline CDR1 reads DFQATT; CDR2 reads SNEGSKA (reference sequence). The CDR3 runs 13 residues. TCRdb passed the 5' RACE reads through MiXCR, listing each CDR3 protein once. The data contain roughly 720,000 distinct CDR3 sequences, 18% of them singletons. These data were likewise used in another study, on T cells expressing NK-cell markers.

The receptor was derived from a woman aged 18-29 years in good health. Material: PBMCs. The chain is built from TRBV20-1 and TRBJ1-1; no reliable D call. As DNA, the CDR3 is TGCAGTGCTAGCTCAGATGAGGACACTGAAGCTTTCTTT. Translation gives CSASSDEDTEAFF.